This T cell receptor beta chain was identified during a study of cytomegalovirus exposure and HLA in healthy donors. Broader study findings: Analyses of presence and absence presupposed an approximately uniform sequencing depth across donors. Later examination showed HLA-associated TCR beta chains had greater clonal expansion than equally common others. Exclusion applied to some V segments, including TRBV6-2 and TRBV6-3, as they were indistinguishable. What TCR beta sequences reportedly achieved was accurate prediction of HLA-A and HLA-B alleles in most subjects.

Per germline, CDR1 SGHAT and CDR2 FQNNGV. The CDR3 spans 14 residues. Trimming took off 6 bases at V and 0 bases at J, with 11 bases between the two ends. Primers included in the PCR were 60 Vbeta and 13 Jbeta primers. TCRdb's copy holds only in-frame clones and misses some; the assay was immunoSEQ multiplex PCR. In the table there are roughly 130,000 clones, around 79% of which are singletons. Details on this clone: Its specificity is not known.

Specimen: PBMCs. The chain couples TRBV11-2 to TRBJ1-1; weak D call: TRBD1 (6 bases). This receptor was taken from a woman between 35 and 50 years old in good health and CMV-seropositive. The CDR3 DNA is TGTGCCAGCAGTTTGTACAGGGTGAACACTGAAGCTTTCTTT. Encoded protein: CASSLYRVNTEAFF.